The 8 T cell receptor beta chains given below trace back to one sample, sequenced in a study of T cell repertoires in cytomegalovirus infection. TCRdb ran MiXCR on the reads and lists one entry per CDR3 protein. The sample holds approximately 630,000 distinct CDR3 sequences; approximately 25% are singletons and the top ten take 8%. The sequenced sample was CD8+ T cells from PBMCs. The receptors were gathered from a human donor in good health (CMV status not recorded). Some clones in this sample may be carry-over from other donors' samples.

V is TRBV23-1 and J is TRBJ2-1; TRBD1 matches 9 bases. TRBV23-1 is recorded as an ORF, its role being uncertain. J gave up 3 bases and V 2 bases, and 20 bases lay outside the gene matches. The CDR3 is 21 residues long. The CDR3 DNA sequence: TGCGCCAGCAGTCAACCGGGACAGGGTGTGGGTGAGCCCTTTCTCTACAATGAGCAGTTCTTC. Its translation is CASSQPGQGVGEPFLYNEQFF.

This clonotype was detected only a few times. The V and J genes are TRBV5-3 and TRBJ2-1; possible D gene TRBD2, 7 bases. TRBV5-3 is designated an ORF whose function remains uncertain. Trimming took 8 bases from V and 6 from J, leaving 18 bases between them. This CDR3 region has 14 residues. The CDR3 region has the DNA TGTGCCAGCAGCCCGTTCGGGGGGCCCAATGAGCAGTTCTTC. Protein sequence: CASSPFGGPNEQFF.

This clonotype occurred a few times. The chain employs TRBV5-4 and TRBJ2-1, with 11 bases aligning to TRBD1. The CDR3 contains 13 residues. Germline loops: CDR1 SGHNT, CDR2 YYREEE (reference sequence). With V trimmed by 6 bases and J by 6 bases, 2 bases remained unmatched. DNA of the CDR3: TGTGCCAGCACGGACAGGGGGCGCAATGAGCAGTTCTTC. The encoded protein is CASTDRGRNEQFF.

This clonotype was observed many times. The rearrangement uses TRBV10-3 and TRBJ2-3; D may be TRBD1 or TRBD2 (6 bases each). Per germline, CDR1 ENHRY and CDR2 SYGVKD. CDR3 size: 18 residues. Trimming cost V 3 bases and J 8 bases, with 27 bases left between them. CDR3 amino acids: CAISDAGAGPLIGGTQYF. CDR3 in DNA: TGTGCCATCAGTGATGCAGGGGCGGGGCCCCTAATAGGAGGTACGCAGTATTTT.

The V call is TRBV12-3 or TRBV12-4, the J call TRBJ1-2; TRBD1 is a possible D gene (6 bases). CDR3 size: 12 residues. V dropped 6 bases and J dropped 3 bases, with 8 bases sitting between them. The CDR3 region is CASRQGYYGYTF. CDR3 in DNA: TGTGCCAGCAGACAGGGCTACTATGGCTACACCTTC.

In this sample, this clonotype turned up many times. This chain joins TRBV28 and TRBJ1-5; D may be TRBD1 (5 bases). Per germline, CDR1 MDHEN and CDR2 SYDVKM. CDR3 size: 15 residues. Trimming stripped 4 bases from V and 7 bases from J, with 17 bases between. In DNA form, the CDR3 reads TGTGCCAGCAGTTCCATGTGGGGGTCGGGGCAGCCCCAGCATTTT. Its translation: CASSSMWGSGQPQHF.

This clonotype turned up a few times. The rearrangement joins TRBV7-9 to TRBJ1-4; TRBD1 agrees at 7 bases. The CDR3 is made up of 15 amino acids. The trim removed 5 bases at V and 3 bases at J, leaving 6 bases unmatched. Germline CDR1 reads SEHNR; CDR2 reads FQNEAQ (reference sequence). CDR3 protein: CASSRTQGANEKLFF. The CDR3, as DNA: TGTGCCAGCAGCCGCACTCAGGGGGCTAATGAAAAACTGTTTTTT.

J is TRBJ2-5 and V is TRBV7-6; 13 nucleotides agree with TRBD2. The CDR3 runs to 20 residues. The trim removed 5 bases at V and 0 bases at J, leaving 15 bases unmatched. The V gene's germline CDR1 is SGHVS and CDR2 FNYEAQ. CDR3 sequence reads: CASSGRTWTSGGVYQETQYF. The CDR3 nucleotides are TGTGCCAGCAGCGGTAGGACATGGACTAGCGGGGGAGTGTACCAAGAGACCCAGTACTTC.